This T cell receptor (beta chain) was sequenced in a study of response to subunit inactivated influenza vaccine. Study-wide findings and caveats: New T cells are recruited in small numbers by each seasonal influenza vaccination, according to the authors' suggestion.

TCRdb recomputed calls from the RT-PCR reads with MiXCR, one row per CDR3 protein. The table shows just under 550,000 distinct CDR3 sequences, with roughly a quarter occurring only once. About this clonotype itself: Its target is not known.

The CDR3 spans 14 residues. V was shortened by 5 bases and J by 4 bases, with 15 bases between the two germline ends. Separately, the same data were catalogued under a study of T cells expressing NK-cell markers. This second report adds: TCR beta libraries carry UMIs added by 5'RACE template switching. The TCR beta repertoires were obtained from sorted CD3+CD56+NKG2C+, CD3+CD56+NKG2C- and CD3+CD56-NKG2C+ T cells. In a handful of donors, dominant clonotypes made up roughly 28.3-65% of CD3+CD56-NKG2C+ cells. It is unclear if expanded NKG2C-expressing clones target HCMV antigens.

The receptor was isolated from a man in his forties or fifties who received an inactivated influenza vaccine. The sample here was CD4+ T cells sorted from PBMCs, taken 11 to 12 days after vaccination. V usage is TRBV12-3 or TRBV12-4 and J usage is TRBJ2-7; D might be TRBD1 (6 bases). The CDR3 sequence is CASSPTGAGYEQYF. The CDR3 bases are TGTGCCAGCAGTCCGACAGGAGCCGGGTACGAGCAGTACTTC.